The 4 T cell receptor beta chains below were found in one sample sequenced in a study of T cells in Graves' hyperthyroidism and ophthalmopathy. Researchers amplified the TCR beta CDR3 regions from RNA transcripts. The HTBI primer set served for first-round RT-PCR of the TCR CDR3. One entry per CDR3 protein results from TCRdb running MiXCR on the multiplex PCR reads. Of 400,000 or so distinct CDR3 sequences listed, roughly an eighth were seen once; the top ten hold 28%. The sequenced sample was blood. These TCRs come from a man aged 50 to 59 with Graves' ophthalmopathy.

This clonotype was picked up many times. The chain uses TRBV2 and TRBJ1-1; no definite D call. There are 15 residues in the CDR3. The ends were cut back, 1 base at V and 3 bases at J, with 12 bases in the middle. Germline V CDR1 and CDR2: SNHLY, FYNNEI. CDR3 in DNA: TGTGCCAGCAGTGAAGACCGGGGAAGGGACACTGAAGCTTTCTTT. Its protein product is CASSEDRGRDTEAFF. The full variable domain, with the rest looked up from reference TRBV2 and TRBJ1-1, is EPEVTQTPSHQVTQMGQEVILRCVPISNHLYFYWYRQILGQKVEFLVSFYNNEISEKSEIFDDQFSVERPDGSNFTLKIRSTKLEDSAMYFCASSEDRGRDTEAFFGQGTRLTVV.

This clonotype occurred a few times. The chain recombines TRBV19 with TRBJ1-4, with D unclear. Germline V gene lookup returns CDR1 LNHDA and CDR2 SQIVND (reference sequence). V was trimmed by 6 bases and J by 0 bases, leaving 11 bases between them. CDR3 length equals 15 residues. The CDR3 sequence: CASSNLGSTNEKLFF. DNA for the CDR3: TGTGCCAGTAGCAACCTAGGGTCAACTAATGAAAAACTGTTTTTT.

The chain joins TRBV19 to TRBJ2-6; D uncertain. V was clipped by 1 base and J by 4 bases, with 5 bases between them. CDR3 length: 14 residues. Germline loops: CDR1 LNHDA, CDR2 SQIVND (reference sequence). The CDR3 DNA reads TGTGCCAGTAGTATAGTCCCCGGGGCCAACGTCCTGACTTTC. It encodes CASSIVPGANVLTF.

This clonotype has at least ten counts. This rearrangement joins TRBV2 to TRBJ2-3; no definite D call. The CDR3 runs 17 residues. The germline V gene encodes CDR1 SNHLY and CDR2 FYNNEI. V shed 6 bases and J shed 4 bases, with 23 bases lying between them. The CDR3 loop reads CASSPAPGRKNPDTQYF. The CDR3 region has the DNA TGTGCCAGCAGCCCTGCCCCCGGCCGGAAAAACCCAGATACGCAGTATTTT.